These 30 T cell receptor beta chains were all obtained from the same sample, sequenced in a study of blood T cells in healthy people across ages. Next came a second PCR, run for roughly 6 to 11 cycles, which used a sample-barcoded 5' primer along with a J-beta primer mix. A single record per CDR3 protein comes from TCRdb applying MiXCR to the 5' RACE reads. The sample holds about 580,000 distinct CDR3 sequences; about 45% are singletons and the top ten take 20% to 25%. The sequenced sample consisted of blood. These receptors all come from a man at least 80 years old in good health.

This rearrangement joins TRBV15 to TRBJ2-7, with 9 bases lining up with TRBD2. The germline gives CDR1 LNHNV, CDR2 YYDKDF (reference sequence). The CDR3 runs to 14 residues. V lost 3 bases and J lost 4; bases outside the gene matches: 4. CDR3 in amino acids: CATSRSSGTYEQYF. The CDR3 DNA reads TGTGCCACCAGCAGGTCTAGCGGGACTTACGAGCAGTACTTC.

This clonotype was observed a few times. V is TRBV9 and J is TRBJ2-1, with 7 bases fitting TRBD2. Germline V gene data show CDR1 as SGDLS and CDR2 as YYNGEE. V dropped 3 bases and J dropped 1; count of bases not matched to a gene: 7. This CDR3 spans 16 amino acids. The CDR3 reads CASSETGGWSYNEQFF. Here the CDR3 DNA reads TGTGCCAGCAGCGAGACGGGGGGATGGTCCTACAATGAGCAGTTCTTC.

The J gene is TRBJ1-6, the V gene TRBV7-3; D is possibly TRBD1 (6 bases). V shed 5 bases and J shed 7 bases, with 9 bases lying between them. From germline, CDR1 is SGHTA and CDR2 FQGTGA. CDR3 size: 13 residues. Here the CDR3 DNA reads TGTGCCAGCAGCATCGGACAGAATTCACCCCTCCACTTT. Its translation: CASSIGQNSPLHF.

V gene TRBV7-2 combines with J gene TRBJ2-7; D is undetermined. Germline lookup yields CDR1 SGHTA and CDR2 FQGNSA. V lost 9 bases to trimming and J lost 0 bases, with 18 bases between them. The CDR3 extends over 15 amino acids. CDR3 amino acids: CASSIKQSVSYEQYF. CDR3 DNA: TGTGCCAGTAGTATCAAACAGAGTGTCTCCTACGAGCAGTACTTC.

This clonotype has more than one count but fewer than ten. The chain recombines TRBV5-1 with TRBJ2-1, with D possibly being TRBD1 or TRBD2 (6 bases each). Trimming took 5 bases from V and 3 from J, leaving 18 bases between them. CDR3 length: 16 amino acids. The V gene's germline CDR1 is SGHRS and CDR2 YFSETQ. Here the CDR3 DNA reads TGCGCCAGCAGTTTCTCGGGGGCGCTCGACTACAATGAGCAGTTCTTC. Translated, it gives CASSFSGALDYNEQFF. Using reference TRBV5-1 and TRBJ2-1 for the parts outside the CDR3, the full variable domain is KAGVTQTPRYLIKTRGQQVTLSCSPISGHRSVSWYQQTPGQGLQFLFEYFSETQRNKGNFPGRFSGRQFSNSRSEMNVSTLELGDSALYLCASSFSGALDYNEQFFGPGTRLTVL.

This clonotype was seen more than once but under ten times. This chain uses TRBV29-1 with TRBJ2-3; 8 positions match TRBD2. The CDR3 is 14 residues long. The ends lost 6 bases at V and 1 base at J; junction bases unmatched: 6. CDR1 and CDR2 from the germline V gene are SQVTM and ANQGSEA. CDR3 bases: TGCAGCGTGGAGACTAGCGACGGCACAGATACGCAGTATTTT. Translation gives CSVETSDGTDTQYF.

The J gene is TRBJ1-5, the V gene TRBV20-1; TRBD1 matches 8 bases. Germline V gene lookup returns CDR1 DFQATT and CDR2 SNEGSKA (reference sequence). This CDR3 region has 14 residues. With 3 bases clipped from V and 9 bases from J, the junction kept 10 bases outside the gene matches. CDR3 loop: CSAREGQALRPQHF. CDR3 DNA sequence: TGCAGTGCTAGGGAGGGACAGGCCCTGCGGCCCCAGCATTTT.

The V gene is TRBV7-3, the J gene TRBJ2-5; D gene uncertain. Germline V gene sequence: CDR1 SGHTA, CDR2 FQGTGA. V lost 4 bases, J lost 4 bases, and 13 bases lay in between. This CDR3 region has 14 residues. CDR3 nucleotide sequence: TGTGCCAGCAGCTCCTCCGGGTGGGGAGAGACCCAGTACTTC. It codes for CASSSSGWGETQYF.

This clonotype is a singleton in its sample. CDR3 sequence: CASRAPRQGNPTDTQYF. CDR3 DNA sequence: TGTGCCAGCAGGGCCCCTAGACAGGGTAACCCCACAGATACGCAGTATTTT. The chain links TRBV2 to TRBJ2-3; TRBD1 matches at 7 bases. The germline CDR1 and CDR2 sequences are SNHLY and FYNNEI. The CDR3 consists of 17 residues. The V segment lost 6 bases and the J segment 2 bases; nucleotides outside the gene matches: 14. Drawing the rest from reference TRBV2 and TRBJ2-3, the complete variable domain is EPEVTQTPSHQVTQMGQEVILRCVPISNHLYFYWYRQILGQKVEFLVSFYNNEISEKSEIFDDQFSVERPDGSNFTLKIRSTKLEDSAMYFCASRAPRQGNPTDTQYFGPGTRLTVL.

The V gene is TRBV3-1, the J gene TRBJ2-7, with TRBD1 matching over 8 bases. Germline V gene data show CDR1 as LGHDT and CDR2 as YNNKEL (reference sequence). Germline trimming cut 4 bases from V and 0 bases from J; bases unmatched to any gene: 8. CDR3 length equals 16 residues. The CDR3 protein is CASSPYRTGNSYEQYF. For the CDR3, the DNA is TGTGCCAGCAGCCCCTACCGGACAGGGAACTCCTACGAGCAGTACTTC.

This chain connects TRBV5-1 to TRBJ2-2; TRBD2 is a possible D gene (6 bases). The CDR3 has 15 residues. Per germline, CDR1 SGHRS and CDR2 YFSETQ. V lost 6 bases and J 1 base, leaving 13 bases between the germline ends. Written as DNA, the CDR3 is TGCGCCAGCACCCCTGGGGACTTGAACACCGGGGAGCTGTTTTTT. Translated, it gives CASTPGDLNTGELFF.

This sequence joins TRBV6-6 and TRBJ1-5; weak D call: TRBD1 (5 bases). Germline CDR1 MNHNY, CDR2 SVGAGI (reference sequence). CDR3 length equals 17 residues. V lost 2 bases to trimming and J lost 0 bases, with 14 bases between them. DNA for the CDR3: TGTGCCAGCAGTTACCCCCTGGACATTTATAGCAATCAGCCCCAGCATTTT. It translates to CASSYPLDIYSNQPQHF.

Note on this clonotype: The junction departs from the called germline gene at one end, perhaps through a read error. This chain joins TRBV27 and TRBJ2-7, with D perhaps matching TRBD1 (6 bases). Germline V gene lookup returns CDR1 MNHEY and CDR2 SMNVEV (reference sequence). This CDR3 contains 14 residues. CDR3 loop: CASGLGGQYYEQYF. The CDR3 nucleotides read TGTGCCAGCGGTTTAGGTGGACAGTACTACGAGCAGTACTTC.

The chain combines TRBV29-1 with TRBJ1-1; 9 bases map to TRBD1. Germline V gene lookup returns CDR1 SQVTM and CDR2 ANQGSEA. V trimming: 5 bases; J trimming: 5 bases; junction bases outside the gene matches: 6. This CDR3 comprises 13 residues. In DNA form, the CDR3 reads TGCAGCGTTTGGGGGACAGGGTCTACTGAAGCTTTCTTT. Its translation is CSVWGTGSTEAFF.

Notes on this clonotype: One end of the junction fails to match germline, which may point to a read error. V is TRBV6-2 or TRBV6-3 and J is TRBJ2-7, with a weak D call TRBD2 (6 bases). Germline CDR1 MNHEY, CDR2 SVGEGT. The CDR3 totals 15 residues. The CDR3 DNA reads as TGTGCCAGCAGTTCCCTCCGCGGGGCCTCCTCCGAGCAGTACTTC. It encodes CASSSLRGASSEQYF.

This clonotype was seen only a few times. The rearrangement links TRBV6-5 to TRBJ2-1; 10 nucleotides line up with TRBD1. The CDR3 covers 13 residues. Germline V gives CDR1 MNHEY, CDR2 SVGAGI. V was pared by 8 bases and J by 8 bases, with 6 bases of the junction left unmatched. Here the CDR3 DNA reads TGTGCCAGCGGGGGACAGGGGTTCCATGAGCAGTTCTTC. Encoded protein: CASGGQGFHEQFF.

There are many counts of this clonotype. The chain uses TRBV6-6 and TRBJ2-7; 9 nucleotides line up with TRBD2. There are 17 residues in the CDR3. CDR1 is MNHNY, CDR2 SVGAGI, per germline (reference sequence). V was clipped by 0 bases and J by 9 bases; unmatched bases: 15. CDR3 sequence (DNA): TGTGCCAGCAGTTACTCTCCCCCTCTGGCGGGAGGGTTCGGGCAGTACTTC. Its translation is CASSYSPPLAGGFGQYF.

The DNA of the CDR3 is TGTGCCAGCAGCGCGGAGATGAGGGAGACCCAGTACTTC. Translated: CASSAEMRETQYF. The J gene is TRBJ2-5, the V gene TRBV7-2, with D unresolved. The V end lost 5 bases, the J end lost 5 bases, and 12 bases lay between the germline ends. Germline CDR1 and CDR2: SGHTA and FQGNSA. This CDR3 has 13 residues.

The chain is built from TRBV29-1 and TRBJ2-2, with unresolved D. Trimming left V 5 bases short and J 4 bases short, with 8 bases between. Germline assignment: CDR1 SQVTM and CDR2 ANQGSEA. The length of the CDR3 is 12 residues. CDR3 protein: CSVTNPTGELFF. In DNA form, the CDR3 reads TGCAGCGTTACTAACCCCACCGGGGAGCTGTTTTTT.

The rearrangement uses TRBV5-1 and TRBJ2-5; 10 nucleotides align to TRBD1. The tail of the sequence fits TRBJ2-7 better, so the J call may be wrong. The germline CDR1 and CDR2 sequences are SGHRS and YFSETQ. This CDR3 is 12 amino acids long. The CDR3 protein is CASSWDRGEQYF. The DNA for the CDR3 is TGCGCCAGCAGCTGGGACAGGGGCGAGCAGTACTTC.

The genes are TRBV19 and TRBJ1-5; unclear D gene. The CDR3 is 18 residues long. Germline CDR1 is LNHDA and CDR2 is SQIVND (reference sequence). Between the trimmed V and J ends, which lost 5 bases and 4 bases, there was a span of 24 bases. Here the CDR3 reads CASSPHPPGPARNQPQHF. The CDR3 DNA follows: TGTGCCAGTAGTCCACACCCCCCGGGTCCCGCGAGGAATCAGCCCCAGCATTTT.

This chain links TRBV4-1 with TRBJ2-5; perhaps TRBD1 as D (5 bases). V was shortened by 1 base and J by 4 bases, with 10 bases between the two germline ends. There are 14 residues in the CDR3. The germline V gene has CDR1 MGHRA and CDR2 YSYEKL. The CDR3 DNA reads as TGCGCCAGCAGCCAAGTGGGGCTCGTAGAGACCCAGTACTTC. Its translation is CASSQVGLVETQYF.

The chain links TRBV7-8 to TRBJ2-1, with 10 bases that match TRBD1. The germline V gene has CDR1 SGHVS and CDR2 FQNEAQ. The CDR3 is made up of 15 amino acids. Losses at the gene ends were 6 bases for V and 6 bases for J; bases not matched to a gene: 8. The CDR3 region has the DNA TGTGCCAGCAGACCCGGGGGGGACAGGGGCAATGAGCAGTTCTTC. Amino acids: CASRPGGDRGNEQFF.

The V and J genes are TRBV5-1 and TRBJ1-2; no firm D call. The CDR3 has 15 amino acids. Germline CDR1 and CDR2: SGHRS and YFSETQ. V lost 2 bases and J 4 bases, leaving 15 bases between the germline ends. The CDR3 bases are TGCGCCAGCAGCTTTACGGGAGAGGCTGGCTATGGCTACACCTTC. Its protein is CASSFTGEAGYGYTF.

The chain couples TRBV6-1 to TRBJ1-1, with D hard to call. Trimming removed 1 base at V and 8 bases at J, with 8 bases between. The CDR3 is made up of 12 amino acids. Germline loops: CDR1 MNHNS, CDR2 SASEGT. CDR3 DNA: TGTGCCAGCAGTGAAGGGCAGGCCGAAGCTTTCTTT. Amino acids: CASSEGQAEAFF.

This clonotype was recorded at least ten times. The CDR3: CSARDLRETQYF. The DNA for the CDR3 is TGCAGTGCTAGAGATCTGAGGGAGACCCAGTACTTC. The chain has TRBV20-1 and TRBJ2-5; D is undetermined. This CDR3 is 12 amino acids long. From germline, CDR1 is DFQATT and CDR2 SNEGSKA (reference sequence). V lost 0 bases and J 5 bases, leaving 7 bases between the germline ends.

The chain joins TRBV3-1 to TRBJ2-5, with 8 positions matching TRBD2. V shed 4 bases, J shed 2 bases, and the junction held 6 bases outside the gene matches. This CDR3 has 15 amino acids. The germline V gene has CDR1 LGHDT and CDR2 YNNKEL (reference sequence). The CDR3 protein is CASSRSLAVQETQYF. In DNA form, the CDR3 reads TGTGCCAGCAGCCGCTCACTAGCGGTACAAGAGACCCAGTACTTC.

The V call is TRBV6-2 or TRBV6-3, the J call TRBJ1-6; D may be TRBD1 (6 bases). The V and J ends lost 6 bases and 7 bases respectively, with 25 bases between them. The germline V gene encodes CDR1 MNHEY and CDR2 SVGEGT. The CDR3 is 18 amino acids. Here the CDR3 DNA reads TGTGCCAGCAGCTCGCACACGGGGGCAAGGCGAGGAAATTCACCCCTCCACTTT. Protein product: CASSSHTGARRGNSPLHF.

This clonotype showed up many times. The CDR3 DNA sequence: TGTGCCAGCAGTTTCGGCCCCTCCTACGAGCAGTACTTC. As protein: CASSFGPSYEQYF. The gene calls are TRBV6-5 and TRBJ2-7; D call uncertain. V lost 4 bases and J 0 bases, leaving 7 bases between the germline ends. The germline CDR1 and CDR2 sequences are MNHEY and SVGAGI. The CDR3 is made up of 13 amino acids.

The J gene is TRBJ2-3, the V gene TRBV11-2; 9 bases match TRBD2. Germline trimming cut 0 bases from V and 6 bases from J; bases unmatched to any gene: 10. The V gene's germline CDR1 is SGHAT and CDR2 FQNNGV. CDR3 length: 17 amino acids. CDR3 sequence (DNA): TGTGCCAGCAGCTTAGATCTGCCTAGCGGGAATCAGGATACGCAGTATTTT. It yields the protein CASSLDLPSGNQDTQYF.